The 30 T cell receptor beta chains below all came from one sample that was sequenced in a study of blood T cell repertoires in COVID-19. Sequencing used immunoSEQ multiplex PCR; TCRdb keeps in-frame clones, though not all of them. Among a few hundred thousand clones listed, more than 85% were seen once. What was sequenced was PBMCs or T cells enriched from blood (not recorded which). The receptors were sampled from a young woman who had recovered from COVID-19.

Comment on this clone: The same CDR3 arises from other DNA sequences in this sample as well. V gene TRBV27 combines with J gene TRBJ1-5; D might be TRBD1 (6 bases). Germline loops: CDR1 MNHEY, CDR2 SMNVEV (reference sequence). The CDR3 spans 16 residues. The V and J ends lost 4 bases and 0 bases respectively, with 13 bases between them. This CDR3 is CASSSTGDYSNQPQHF. The CDR3 region has the DNA TGTGCCAGCAGTTCGACAGGAGACTATAGCAATCAGCCCCAGCATTTT.

J is TRBJ1-2 and V is TRBV5-6, with D hard to call. CDR1 is SGHDT and CDR2 is YYEEEE in the germline V gene. The CDR3 is 12 amino acids. V was pared by 4 bases and J by 7 bases, with 11 bases between. This chain's CDR3 is CASSKRHGGYTF. The DNA for the CDR3 is TGTGCCAGCAGCAAACGACATGGTGGCTACACCTTC. Full variable domain (remainder filled in from reference TRBV5-6 and TRBJ1-2): DAGVTQSPTHLIKTRGQQVTLRCSPKSGHDTVSWYQQALGQGPQFIFQYYEEEERQRGNFPDRFSGHQFPNYSSELNVNALLLGDSALYLCASSKRHGGYTFGSGTRLTVV.

The CDR3 nucleotides read TGTGCCAGCAGCTCCCCGATACGGGGACTATCCTACAATGAGCAGTTCTTC. Its protein product is CASSSPIRGLSYNEQFF. The chain links TRBV11-2 to TRBJ2-1; the match to TRBD2 covers 7 bases. Trimming cost V 4 bases and J 1 base; bases outside gene matches: 10. Germline V gives CDR1 SGHAT, CDR2 FQNNGV. This CDR3 is 17 amino acids long.

The DNA of the CDR3 is TGTGCCAGTAGTACCCCCCCGACAGGTCCCTCCTACGAGCAGTACTTC. Residues: CASSTPPTGPSYEQYF. The chain is built from TRBV19 and TRBJ2-7; possibly TRBD1 for D (6 bases). V gave up 4 bases and J gave up 0 bases, with 16 bases separating them. Germline V lookup: CDR1 LNHDA, CDR2 SQIVND (reference sequence). This CDR3 spans 16 amino acids.

This chain links TRBV18 with TRBJ2-7, with TRBD2 matching 7 bases. This CDR3 has 15 amino acids. Germline CDR1 and CDR2: KGHSH and LQKENI. With V trimmed by 3 bases and J by 0 bases, 5 bases remained unmatched. The CDR3 nucleotides read TGTGCCAGCTCACCGCCACTAGCGTCCTCCTACGAGCAGTACTTC. Its protein is CASSPPLASSYEQYF.

The V and J genes are TRBV5-5 and TRBJ2-1; a weak D match, TRBD2 (6 bases). Trimming took 3 bases from V and 9 from J, leaving 16 bases between them. The length of the CDR3 is 14 residues. Germline V gene sequence: CDR1 SGHKS, CDR2 YYEKEE (reference sequence). CDR3 DNA sequence: TGTGCCAGCAGCTCCGGGACTCCGGATCTTGAGCAGTTCTTC. Translated, it gives CASSSGTPDLEQFF.

The chain employs TRBV30 and TRBJ1-3; D might be TRBD1 (6 bases). V lost 4 bases, J lost 1 base, and 17 bases lay in between. Germline lookup yields CDR1 GTSNPN and CDR2 SVGIG (reference sequence). This CDR3 has 16 amino acids. The CDR3 spells CAWTGGLQGSGNTIYF. The DNA for the CDR3 is TGTGCCTGGACGGGGGGCCTGCAAGGATCTGGAAACACCATATATTTT.

The chain uses TRBV18 and TRBJ1-5, with TRBD1 identical over 8 bases. This CDR3 is 14 amino acids long. V was pared by 2 bases and J by 5 bases, with 2 bases of the junction left unmatched. Germline V gives CDR1 KGHSH, CDR2 LQKENI. CDR3 nucleotide sequence: TGTGCCAGCTCACCATCAGGGGGCGATCAGCCCCAGCATTTT. This translates into CASSPSGGDQPQHF.

This clone has more than one count but fewer than ten. This chain uses TRBV28 with TRBJ2-7; 9 bases are shared with TRBD1. This CDR3 has 15 residues. The trim removed 4 bases at V and 5 bases at J, leaving 9 bases unmatched. The V gene's germline CDR1 is MDHEN and CDR2 SYDVKM. CDR3 sequence reads: CASSSPRDRDHEQYF. In DNA form, the CDR3 reads TGTGCCAGCAGTTCTCCCCGGGACAGGGATCACGAGCAGTACTTC.

The chain combines TRBV5-1 with TRBJ2-7, with TRBD1 matching over 9 bases. The CDR3 loop spans 14 amino acids. J lost 4 bases, V lost 4 bases, and 6 bases had no gene match. Germline V gene sequence: CDR1 SGHRS, CDR2 YFSETQ. CDR3 loop: CASSPTGGLYEQYF. CDR3 nucleotides: TGCGCCAGCAGCCCGACAGGGGGATTGTACGAGCAGTACTTC.

The chain recombines TRBV27 with TRBJ2-7, with TRBD1 matching over 11 bases. The germline CDR1 and CDR2 sequences are MNHEY and SMNVEV (reference sequence). This CDR3 spans 14 amino acids. J gave up 5 bases and V 6 bases, and 6 bases lay outside the gene matches. The CDR3 here is CASRGQGGSDEQYF. In nucleotides, the CDR3 is TGTGCCAGCAGGGGACAGGGGGGGTCGGACGAGCAGTACTTC.

CDR3 residues: CASSLQGDHNEQFF. The DNA for the CDR3 is TGTGCCAGCAGTCTCCAGGGGGACCACAATGAGCAGTTCTTC. The chain couples TRBV2 to TRBJ2-1; TRBD1 agrees at 7 bases. The CDR3 runs 14 residues. The junction had 6 bases not matched to a gene; V was cut back by 5 bases and J by 5 bases. From germline, CDR1 is SNHLY and CDR2 FYNNEI.

The V call is TRBV19, the J call TRBJ2-2; 8 bases map to TRBD1. CDR1 LNHDA and CDR2 SQIVND come from the germline V gene (reference sequence). The CDR3 length is 14 residues. Trimming at V came to 6 bases and at J to 6 bases, leaving 6 bases not matched to a gene. The CDR3 reads CASRQGQAPGELFF. In DNA form, the CDR3 reads TGTGCCAGTAGGCAGGGACAGGCCCCCGGGGAGCTGTTTTTT.

The gene calls are TRBV6-5 and TRBJ1-5; maybe TRBD1 (5 bases). CDR1 is MNHEY, CDR2 SVGAGI, per germline. The CDR3 is 13 residues long. The ends were cut back, 6 bases at V and 7 bases at J, with 13 bases in the middle. In nucleotides, the CDR3 is TGTGCCAGCAGCCCAGGGATTCAACAGCCCCAGCATTTT. Its translation: CASSPGIQQPQHF.

The CDR3 spells CASRTARGVSYEQYF. The CDR3 DNA sequence: TGCGCCAGCAGGACGGCGCGGGGGGTCTCGTACGAGCAGTACTTC. The chain recombines TRBV10-2 with TRBJ2-7; 8 nucleotides match TRBD2. The CDR3 has 15 residues. CDR1 is WSHSY and CDR2 is SAAADI in the germline V gene. Trimming at V came to 6 bases and at J to 4 bases, leaving 11 bases not matched to a gene.

This clone has only a few counts. This chain uses TRBV5-1 with TRBJ1-2; maybe TRBD1 (5 bases). The CDR3 covers 16 residues. In germline, CDR1 is SGHRS, CDR2 YFSETQ. The V end was cut by 4 bases, the J end by 0 bases, with 16 bases between. The CDR3 sequence: CASSRESGPTNYGYTF. The CDR3 DNA reads TGCGCCAGCAGCCGAGAATCAGGGCCGACTAACTATGGCTACACCTTC.

The chain links TRBV29-1 to TRBJ2-3; D unclear. CDR1 is SQVTM, CDR2 ANQGSEA, per germline. CDR3 length equals 11 residues. V was clipped by 0 bases and J by 5 bases, with 3 bases between them. The CDR3 spells CSVEDKDTQYF. CDR3 sequence (DNA): TGCAGCGTTGAAGACAAAGATACGCAGTATTTT.

V gene TRBV2 combines with J gene TRBJ2-7; 8 bases map to TRBD1. This CDR3 region has 15 residues. Per the germline V gene, CDR1 is SNHLY and CDR2 is FYNNEI. J lost 7 bases, V lost 7 bases, and 15 bases had no gene match. The DNA of the CDR3 is TGTGCCAGCATCAGGGACAGGTCCTCTCTACGGGAGCAGTACTTC. This gives the protein CASIRDRSSLREQYF.

The CDR3 here is CASSLDMTGGNTIYF. CDR3 nucleotide sequence: TGCGCCAGCAGCTTGGATATGACAGGTGGAAACACCATATATTTT. The gene calls are TRBV5-1 and TRBJ1-3, with a possible D match to TRBD1 (6 bases). Germline values: CDR1 SGHRS, CDR2 YFSETQ. Between the trimmed V and J ends, which lost 0 bases and 3 bases, there was a span of 10 bases. The CDR3 consists of 15 residues. The entire variable domain, with the rest obtained from reference TRBV5-1 and TRBJ1-3, is as follows: KAGVTQTPRYLIKTRGQQVTLSCSPISGHRSVSWYQQTPGQGLQFLFEYFSETQRNKGNFPGRFSGRQFSNSRSEMNVSTLELGDSALYLCASSLDMTGGNTIYFGEGSWLTVV.

The V gene is TRBV19, the J gene TRBJ1-5, with no clear D. The CDR3 contains 16 residues. V lost 3 bases, J lost 9 bases, and 21 bases lay in between. CDR1 and CDR2 (germline): LNHDA, SQIVND (reference sequence). The CDR3 loop reads CASSILGTGGLGPQHF. DNA of the CDR3: TGTGCCAGTAGTATTTTAGGAACGGGAGGGCTAGGGCCCCAGCATTTT.

The rearrangement joins TRBV21-1 to TRBJ2-2; the table's D call TRBD2 went unverified against the DNA. TRBV21-1 is listed as a pseudogene. This CDR3 region has 16 residues. The CDR3 reads CASSLGGLRATGELFF. CDR3 nucleotide sequence: TGTGCCAGCAGCCTCGGGGGACTCCGAGCCACCGGGGAGCTGTTTTTT.

This clone was counted once. This chain connects TRBV7-9 to TRBJ1-4; possible D gene TRBD1, 5 bases. Trimming took off 1 base at V and 4 bases at J, with 16 bases between the two ends. This CDR3 has 17 amino acids. Germline V gene data show CDR1 as SEHNR and CDR2 as FQNEAQ (reference sequence). CDR3 sequence: CASSLEGIGRVNEKLFF. CDR3 nucleotide sequence: TGTGCCAGCAGCTTAGAAGGTATAGGCAGGGTTAATGAAAAACTGTTTTTT.

The table lists this clone with a count of one. This chain joins TRBV24-1 and TRBJ2-1; D gene unclear. The germline CDR1 and CDR2 sequences are KGHDR and SFDVKD. Trimming took off 3 bases at V and 9 bases at J, with 14 bases between the two ends. This CDR3 spans 14 amino acids. The CDR3 DNA is TGTGCCACCAGTGATCGTGTCGGAGTTTCTGAGCAGTTCTTC. Protein: CATSDRVGVSEQFF.

This chain links TRBV30 with TRBJ1-2, with D possibly being TRBD1 (5 bases). V shed 5 bases and J shed 7 bases, with 14 bases lying between them. The CDR3 contains 12 residues. CDR1 GTSNPN and CDR2 SVGIG come from the germline V gene (reference sequence). The CDR3 DNA reads as TGTGCCTGGGCCTCAGGGTGGGGTGGCTACACCTTC. Protein sequence: CAWASGWGGYTF.

V is TRBV11-2 and J is TRBJ2-5; D not certain. This CDR3 has 13 amino acids. Germline values: CDR1 SGHAT, CDR2 FQNNGV. With 5 bases removed from V and 5 bases from J, the gap between germline ends came to 12 bases. CDR3 nucleotides: TGTGCCAGCAGCCCCGGTGGTTGGGAGACCCAGTACTTC. This encodes CASSPGGWETQYF.

The chain has TRBV7-9 and TRBJ2-7; weak D call: TRBD2 (5 bases). The ends were cut back, 0 bases at V and 2 bases at J, with 8 bases in the middle. Germline V gene data show CDR1 as SEHNR and CDR2 as FQNEAQ (reference sequence). This CDR3 region has 14 residues. The CDR3 protein is CASSLAGETYEQYF. Written as DNA, the CDR3 is TGTGCCAGCAGCTTAGCGGGAGAAACCTACGAGCAGTACTTC.

The V and J genes are TRBV7-9 and TRBJ2-1; TRBD1 aligns across 9 bases. Unmatched junction bases numbered 8, after V lost 5 bases and J lost 3 bases. Looked up from germline, CDR1 is SEHNR and CDR2 is FQNEAQ (reference sequence). CDR3 length: 16 amino acids. In DNA form, the CDR3 reads TGTGCCAGCAGCCCAATGTCGGGACAGGGCTACAATGAGCAGTTCTTC. It translates to CASSPMSGQGYNEQFF.

The chain employs TRBV6-5 and TRBJ1-1; the D is unclear. This CDR3 contains 15 residues. Germline CDR1 is MNHEY and CDR2 is SVGAGI. V lost 6 bases to trimming and J lost 2 bases, with 16 bases between them. The CDR3 loop is CASSLAVNSNTEAFF. The DNA for the CDR3 is TGTGCCAGCAGCCTTGCCGTAAATAGTAACACTGAAGCTTTCTTT.

The V call is TRBV5-6, the J call TRBJ1-5; D possibly corresponds to TRBD1 (6 bases). The V gene lost 4 bases and the J gene lost 5 bases, with 19 bases spanning the gap. The CDR3 contains 16 residues. Germline CDR1 SGHDT, CDR2 YYEEEE. In DNA form, the CDR3 reads TGTGCCAGCAGCGAATTCAGGGGCCGCAAAGATCAGCCCCAGCATTTT. Its translation: CASSEFRGRKDQPQHF.

This clone has only a few counts. The genes are TRBV19 and TRBJ1-1; no clear D. Between the trimmed V and J ends, which lost 9 bases and 1 base, there was a span of 15 bases. Germline loops: CDR1 LNHDA, CDR2 SQIVND (reference sequence). The CDR3 loop spans 14 amino acids. This CDR3 is CASRLSAPNTEAFF. The CDR3 coding sequence is TGTGCCAGCAGACTCTCCGCCCCGAACACTGAAGCTTTCTTT.